These 5 T cell receptor beta chains originate from one sample sequenced in a study of cytomegalovirus exposure and HLA in healthy donors. With 60 Vbeta and 13 Jbeta primers, the PCR was carried out. Libraries were prepared by immunoSEQ multiplex PCR; TCRdb keeps only in-frame clonotypes and omits some of them. The sample includes over 150,000 clones, around 75% of them seen just once. Sequencing input: PBMCs. These receptors all come from a man aged 25 to 45 in good health and CMV-seropositive.

This clone was seen a handful of times. The junction and the germline gene differ at one end; a read error may be behind it. The V gene is TRBV6-5, the J gene TRBJ2-7, with TRBD2 matching over 8 bases. The germline V gene encodes CDR1 MNHEY and CDR2 SVGAGI. The CDR3 sequence is 13 residues long. This chain's CDR3 is CASSLVRASGPSF. In DNA form, the CDR3 reads TGTGCCAGCAGTTTGGTCCGAGCTAGCGGGCCTTCCTTC.

The V and J genes are TRBV18 and TRBJ2-7; possibly TRBD1 for D (6 bases). The CDR3 is 13 residues long. The V end was cut by 6 bases, the J end by 0 bases, with 9 bases between. Germline loops: CDR1 KGHSH, CDR2 LQKENI. The CDR3 coding sequence is TGTGCCAGCTCCCGGGACAACTCCTACGAGCAGTACTTC. It is translated as CASSRDNSYEQYF.

The gene calls are TRBV30 and TRBJ2-2; TRBD2 might be the D (6 bases). Germline V gene sequence: CDR1 GTSNPN, CDR2 SVGIG (reference sequence). The CDR3 is made up of 12 amino acids. The V end was cut by 3 bases, the J end by 6 bases, with 8 bases between. CDR3 DNA: TGTGCCTGGAGACTAGCTTCCGGGGAGCTGTTTTTT. Translation gives CAWRLASGELFF. The whole variable domain, filled in from reference TRBV30 and TRBJ2-2, reads SQTIHQWPATLVQPVGSPLSLECTVEGTSNPNLYWYRQAAGRGLQLLFYSVGIGQISSEVPQNLSASRPQDRQFILSSKKLLLSDSGFYLCAWRLASGELFFGEGSRLTVL.

This rearrangement joins TRBV19 to TRBJ2-2, with 9 bases matching TRBD2. CDR1 and CDR2 (germline): LNHDA, SQIVND (reference sequence). J gave up 6 bases and V 5 bases, and 7 bases lay outside the gene matches. The CDR3 extends over 15 amino acids. DNA for the CDR3: TGTGCCAGTAGTCCAGGGACTAGCCCGGCCGGGGAGCTGTTTTTT. It codes for CASSPGTSPAGELFF.

The chain joins TRBV10-2 to TRBJ2-1; tentatively, D is TRBD2 (6 bases). This CDR3 is built from 14 residues. Germline loops: CDR1 WSHSY, CDR2 SAAADI. V lost 2 bases and J lost 8, with 13 bases in between. The CDR3 here is CASSEGARDYEQFF. For the CDR3, the DNA is TGCGCCAGCAGTGAGGGGGCGCGGGATTATGAGCAGTTCTTC.